This T cell receptor beta chain comes out of a study of beta chain features in type 1 diabetes. CD45RO/CCR7/CD25/CD127/CD95/CD27 separated CD4+ naive, central memory, regulatory and stem cell-like memory cells by sorting. Since all of the isolated RNA was reverse transcribed, expressed TCRB transcripts were what got sequenced. Clones were sequenced by immunoSEQ multiplex PCR, and TCRdb holds only the in-frame ones, with some missing. Here the sample spans hundreds of thousands of clones, around 15% being singletons. This clone was found many times. V shed 2 bases, J shed 7 bases, and the junction held 10 bases outside the gene matches. This CDR3 region has 15 residues. Per the germline V gene, CDR1 is MDHEN and CDR2 is SYDVKM.

The chain has TRBV28 and TRBJ1-2, with 7 bases fitting TRBD1. The sequence was collected from a man younger than 40 in good health. What was sequenced was central memory CD4+ T cells from blood. The CDR3 DNA is TGTGCCAGCAGTTTACGAGGGACAGCCCTCGGTGGCTACACCTTC. It is translated as CASSLRGTALGGYTF.